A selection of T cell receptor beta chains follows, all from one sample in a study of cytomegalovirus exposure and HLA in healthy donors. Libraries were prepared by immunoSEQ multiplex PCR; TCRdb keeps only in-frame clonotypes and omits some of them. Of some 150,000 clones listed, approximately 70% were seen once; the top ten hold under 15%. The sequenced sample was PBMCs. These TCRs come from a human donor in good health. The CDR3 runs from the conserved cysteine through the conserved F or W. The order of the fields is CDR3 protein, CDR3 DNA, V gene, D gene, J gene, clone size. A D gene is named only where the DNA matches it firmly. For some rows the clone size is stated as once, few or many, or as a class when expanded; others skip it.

CASSQVQGAYEQYF | TGCGCCAGCAGCCAAGTACAGGGAGCCTACGAGCAGTACTTC | TRBV4-1 | . | TRBJ2-7 | .
CASSQDRVGEKLFF | TGCGCCAGCAGCCAGGACAGGGTTGGTGAAAAACTGTTTTTT | TRBV23-1 | TRBD1 | TRBJ1-4 | few
CASSSGNRVPAFF | TGTGCCAGCAGCTCCGGGAACAGGGTTCCAGCTTTCTTT | TRBV7-3 | . | TRBJ1-1 | .
CASSELGWEQYF | TGCGCCAGCAGTGAATTAGGGTGGGAGCAGTACTTC | TRBV10-2 | . | TRBJ2-5 | once
CASSLVDAEGTQYF | TGCGCCAGCAGCTTGGTAGACGCGGAGGGGACCCAGTACTTC | TRBV5-1 | . | TRBJ2-5 | .
CASSEVVTSGDLYNEQFF | TGTGCCAGCAGTGAAGTTGTAACTAGCGGAGACCTCTACAATGAGCAGTTCTTC | TRBV6-1 | TRBD2 | TRBJ2-1 | .
CASSFPGTGNGYTF | TGTGCCAGCAGCTTTCCCGGGACAGGGAATGGCTACACCTTC | TRBV7-2 | TRBD1 | TRBJ1-2 | .
CASLTGNTGELFF | TGTGCCAGTTTGACAGGGAACACCGGGGAGCTGTTTTTT | TRBV2 | . | TRBJ2-2 | .
CASSFSEGIGYTF | TGTGCCAGCAGCTTCTCTGAGGGTATAGGCTACACCTTC | TRBV5-8 | . | TRBJ1-2 | .
CAWSVVGGRGRELFF | TGTGCCTGGAGTGTGGTTGGCGGGAGGGGGCGAGAGCTGTTTTTT | TRBV30 | TRBD2 | TRBJ2-2 | .
CAWSLEGRTGELFF | TGTGCCTGGAGTCTCGAGGGTAGGACCGGGGAGCTGTTTTTT | TRBV30 | . | TRBJ2-2 | .
CASSKAGGSYEQYF | TGTGCCAGCAGTAAGGCGGGAGGCTCCTACGAGCAGTACTTC | TRBV25-1 | TRBD2 | TRBJ2-7 | .
CASSEGGVGTSKVF | TGTGCCAGCAGTGAGGGAGGCGTGGGGACTAGCAAAGTTTTC | TRBV6-1 | TRBD2 | TRBJ2-7 | few
CASSLFSGLVDEQYF | TGCGCCAGCAGCTTGTTCTCGGGTTTAGTCGACGAGCAGTACTTC | TRBV5-1 | . | TRBJ2-7 | .
CASPSGTGTDQPQHF | TGTGCCAGTCCCTCCGGGACAGGGACTGATCAGCCCCAGCATTTT | TRBV21-1 | . | TRBJ1-5 | .
CASSQNLAGGATYEQYF | TGCGCCAGCAGCCAGAACCTAGCGGGAGGGGCAACCTACGAGCAGTACTTC | TRBV4-1 | TRBD2 | TRBJ2-7 | .
CASSPMAGGHYEQYF | TGTGCCAGCTCACCAATGGCAGGGGGTCACTACGAGCAGTACTTC | TRBV18 | TRBD1 | TRBJ2-7 | .
CASPSGNEQFF | TGTGCCAGCCCTAGCGGGAATGAGCAGTTCTTC | TRBV2 | TRBD2 | TRBJ2-1 | .
CASSDDSEAYQETQYF | TGTGCCAGCAGTGACGACAGCGAGGCGTACCAAGAGACCCAGTACTTC | TRBV6-4 | . | TRBJ2-5 | .
CASSGGTGGREQYF | TGTGCCAGCAGTGGAGGGACAGGGGGACGCGAGCAGTACTTC | TRBV6-6 | TRBD1 | TRBJ2-7 | .
CASSPLPGRTGELFF | TGTGCCAGCAGCCCCCTTCCAGGCCGTACCGGGGAGCTGTTTTTT | TRBV6-1 | . | TRBJ2-2 | .
CASSLDFSGRVNYGYTF | TGTGCCAGCAGCTTGGATTTCTCAGGGAGGGTTAACTATGGCTACACCTTC | TRBV5-6 | . | TRBJ1-2 | few
CASSSRDSSYNEQFF | TGTGCCAGCAGCTCCAGGGACAGCTCCTACAATGAGCAGTTCTTC | TRBV11-3 | TRBD1 | TRBJ2-1 | .
CASSFSAEAFF | TGTGCCAGCAGTTTCTCCGCTGAAGCTTTCTTT | TRBV28 | . | TRBJ1-1 | .
CASSGGGRYEQYF | TGCGCCAGCAGCGGGGGGGGGAGGTACGAGCAGTACTTC | TRBV5-1 | TRBD2 | TRBJ2-7 | few
CATSSYNYGYTF | TGTGCCACCAGCAGCTATAACTATGGCTACACCTTC | TRBV15 | . | TRBJ1-2 | once